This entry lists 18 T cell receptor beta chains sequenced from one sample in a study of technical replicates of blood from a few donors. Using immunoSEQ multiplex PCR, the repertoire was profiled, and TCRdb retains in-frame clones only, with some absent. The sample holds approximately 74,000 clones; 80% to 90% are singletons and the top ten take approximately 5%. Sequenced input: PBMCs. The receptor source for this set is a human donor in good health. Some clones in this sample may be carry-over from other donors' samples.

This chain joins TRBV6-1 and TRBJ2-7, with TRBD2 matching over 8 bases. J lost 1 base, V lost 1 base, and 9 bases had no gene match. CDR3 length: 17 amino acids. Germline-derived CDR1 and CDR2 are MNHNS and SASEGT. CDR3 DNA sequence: TGTGCCAGCAGTGAAGGTGTTCAGCGGGGGCTATCCTACGAGCAGTACTTC. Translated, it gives CASSEGVQRGLSYEQYF.

In DNA, the CDR3 is TGCGCCAGCAGCAGGGGCCTCACCCCCACAGATACGCAGTATTTT. Its protein is CASSRGLTPTDTQYF. The rearrangement uses TRBV5-1 and TRBJ2-3, with D maybe TRBD1 (5 bases). The germline gives CDR1 SGHRS, CDR2 YFSETQ. V was shortened by 4 bases and J by 2 bases, with 14 bases between the two germline ends. The CDR3 sequence is 15 residues long.

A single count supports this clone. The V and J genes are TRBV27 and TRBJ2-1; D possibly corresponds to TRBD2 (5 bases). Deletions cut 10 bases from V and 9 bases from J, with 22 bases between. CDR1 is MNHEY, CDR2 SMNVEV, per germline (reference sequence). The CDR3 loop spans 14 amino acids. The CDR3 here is CATGANQRGGEQFF. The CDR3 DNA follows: TGTGCCACCGGCGCAAATCAACGGGGTGGTGAGCAGTTCTTC.

CDR3 bases: TGTGCCAGCAGCCTGTCTCCGGGACAGGGGGCGGCTAACTATGGCTACACCTTC. Translated: CASSLSPGQGAANYGYTF. The chain combines TRBV5-4 with TRBJ1-2; 12 bases agree with TRBD1. V shed 4 bases and J 0 bases; nucleotides not matched to a gene: 10. The CDR3 runs to 18 residues. Germline loops: CDR1 SGHNT, CDR2 YYREEE (reference sequence).

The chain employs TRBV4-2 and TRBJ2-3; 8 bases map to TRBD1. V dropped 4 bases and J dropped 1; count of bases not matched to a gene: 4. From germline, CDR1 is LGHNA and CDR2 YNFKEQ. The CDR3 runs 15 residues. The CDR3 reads CASSRTGTGTDTQYF. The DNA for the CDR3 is TGTGCCAGCAGCCGGACAGGGACGGGCACAGATACGCAGTATTTT.

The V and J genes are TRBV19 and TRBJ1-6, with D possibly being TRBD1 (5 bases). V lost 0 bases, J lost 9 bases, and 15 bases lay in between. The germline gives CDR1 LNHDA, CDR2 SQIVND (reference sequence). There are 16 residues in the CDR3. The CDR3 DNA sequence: TGTGCCAGTAGTATAGACCGGGCAGGGAAGGGTTCACCCCTCCACTTT. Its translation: CASSIDRAGKGSPLHF.

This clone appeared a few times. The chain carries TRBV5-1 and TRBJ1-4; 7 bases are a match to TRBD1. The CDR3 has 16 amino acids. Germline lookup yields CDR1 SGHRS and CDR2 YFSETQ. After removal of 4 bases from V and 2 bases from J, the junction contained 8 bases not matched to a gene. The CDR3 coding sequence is TGCGCCAGCAGCCGGGACAGAGTTGCCACTAATGAAAAACTGTTTTTT. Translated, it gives CASSRDRVATNEKLFF.

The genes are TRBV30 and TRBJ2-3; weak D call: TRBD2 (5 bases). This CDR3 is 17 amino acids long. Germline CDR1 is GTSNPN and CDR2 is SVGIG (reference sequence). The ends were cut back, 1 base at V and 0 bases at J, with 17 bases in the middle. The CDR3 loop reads CAWSDGPGRTSTDTQYF. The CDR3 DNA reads TGTGCCTGGAGTGATGGCCCCGGACGGACTAGCACAGATACGCAGTATTTT.

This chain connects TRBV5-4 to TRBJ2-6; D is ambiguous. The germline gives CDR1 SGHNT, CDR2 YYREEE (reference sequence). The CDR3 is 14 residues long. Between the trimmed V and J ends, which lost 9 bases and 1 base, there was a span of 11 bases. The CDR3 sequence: CATQSTSGANVLTF. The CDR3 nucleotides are TGTGCCACCCAATCGACATCTGGGGCCAACGTCCTGACTTTC.

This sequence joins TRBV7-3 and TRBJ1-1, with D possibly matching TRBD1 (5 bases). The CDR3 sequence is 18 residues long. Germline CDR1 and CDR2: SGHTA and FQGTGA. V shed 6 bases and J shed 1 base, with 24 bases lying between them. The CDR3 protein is CASSVNPGLIGRNTEAFF. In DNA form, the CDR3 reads TGTGCCAGCAGTGTTAATCCGGGACTCATTGGCAGGAACACTGAAGCTTTCTTT.

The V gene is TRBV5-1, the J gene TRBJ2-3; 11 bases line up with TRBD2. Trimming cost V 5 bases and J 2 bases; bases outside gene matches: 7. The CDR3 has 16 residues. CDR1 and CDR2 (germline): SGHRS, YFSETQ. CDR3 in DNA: TGCGCCAGCAGTCCAGAACTAGCGGGGGACACAGATACGCAGTATTTT. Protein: CASSPELAGDTDTQYF. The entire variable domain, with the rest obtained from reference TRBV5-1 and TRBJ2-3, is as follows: KAGVTQTPRYLIKTRGQQVTLSCSPISGHRSVSWYQQTPGQGLQFLFEYFSETQRNKGNFPGRFSGRQFSNSRSEMNVSTLELGDSALYLCASSPELAGDTDTQYFGPGTRLTVL.

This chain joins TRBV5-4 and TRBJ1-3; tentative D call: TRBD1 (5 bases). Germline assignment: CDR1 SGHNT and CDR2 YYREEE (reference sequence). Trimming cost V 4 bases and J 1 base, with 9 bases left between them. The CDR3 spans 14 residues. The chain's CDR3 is CASSPRQSGNTIYF. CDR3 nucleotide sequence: TGTGCCAGCAGCCCTCGACAGTCTGGAAACACCATATATTTT.

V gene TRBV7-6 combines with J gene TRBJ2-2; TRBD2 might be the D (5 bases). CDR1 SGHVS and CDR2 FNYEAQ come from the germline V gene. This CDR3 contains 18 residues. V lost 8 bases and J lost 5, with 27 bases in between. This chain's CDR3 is CASARPRERRLLTGELFF. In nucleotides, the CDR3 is TGTGCCAGCGCCCGGCCGAGGGAGCGCCGCTTGCTTACCGGGGAGCTGTTTTTT.

The CDR3 here is CASSPGLQYYGYTF. The CDR3 DNA is TGTGCCAGCAGCCCAGGGCTCCAGTACTATGGCTACACCTTC. The rearrangement links TRBV6-5 to TRBJ1-2, with a weak D call TRBD1 (5 bases). There are 14 residues in the CDR3. CDR1 and CDR2 from the germline V gene are MNHEY and SVGAGI. V lost 6 bases and J lost 3, with 14 bases in between.

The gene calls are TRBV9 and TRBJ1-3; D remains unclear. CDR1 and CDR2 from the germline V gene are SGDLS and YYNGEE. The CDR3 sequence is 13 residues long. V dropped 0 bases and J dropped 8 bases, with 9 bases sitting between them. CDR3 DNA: TGTGCCAGCAGCGTAGCGGTCCGGGACACCATATATTTT. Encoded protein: CASSVAVRDTIYF. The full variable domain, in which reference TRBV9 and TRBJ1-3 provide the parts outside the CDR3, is DSGVTQTPKHLITATGQRVTLRCSPRSGDLSVYWYQQSLDQGLQFLIQYYNGEERAKGNILERFSAQQFPDLHSELNLSSLELGDSALYFCASSVAVRDTIYFGEGSWLTVV.

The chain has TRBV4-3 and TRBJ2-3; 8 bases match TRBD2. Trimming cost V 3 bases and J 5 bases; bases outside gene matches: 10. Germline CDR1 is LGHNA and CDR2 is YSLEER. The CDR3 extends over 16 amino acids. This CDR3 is CASSHRGGLALDTQYF. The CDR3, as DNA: TGCGCCAGCAGCCATCGCGGCGGACTAGCTTTAGATACGCAGTATTTT.

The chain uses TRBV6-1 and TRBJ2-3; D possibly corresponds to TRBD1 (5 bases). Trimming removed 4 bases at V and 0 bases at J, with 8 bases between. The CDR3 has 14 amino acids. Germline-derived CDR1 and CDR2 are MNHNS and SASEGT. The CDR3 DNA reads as TGTGCCAGCAGTGTAGGACATAGCACAGATACGCAGTATTTT. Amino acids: CASSVGHSTDTQYF.

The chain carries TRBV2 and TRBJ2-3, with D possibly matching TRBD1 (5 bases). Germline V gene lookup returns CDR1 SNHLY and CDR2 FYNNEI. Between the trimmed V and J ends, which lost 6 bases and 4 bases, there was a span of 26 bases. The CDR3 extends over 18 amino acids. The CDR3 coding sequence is TGTGCCAGCAGGAGGATCGGTTTAACAGGTGGACGGGCAGATACGCAGTATTTT. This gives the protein CASRRIGLTGGRADTQYF.